Shown below are 6 T cell receptor beta chains from a single sample sequenced in a study of blood T cell repertoires in COVID-19. Sequenced by immunoSEQ multiplex PCR; TCRdb stores in-frame clones only, minus some. Here the sample spans around 100,000 clones, 85% to 90% being singletons. Sample: peripheral blood. The receptors stem from a man aged 50-60 years with active or convalescent COVID-19.

The V and J genes are TRBV10-1 and TRBJ2-3, with 7 bases that match TRBD2. Germline V CDR1 and CDR2: WNHNN, SYGVQD (reference sequence). After removal of 5 bases from V and 0 bases from J, the junction contained 2 bases not matched to a gene. The CDR3 runs to 14 residues. CDR3 loop: CASSSGGSTDTQYF. The CDR3 nucleotides read TGCGCCAGCAGTTCGGGGGGAAGCACAGATACGCAGTATTTT.

The gene calls are TRBV6-5 and TRBJ1-1; D is ambiguous. Germline V gives CDR1 MNHEY, CDR2 SVGAGI. Trimming pared 7 bases from V and 3 bases from J, leaving 18 bases between. The CDR3 runs 15 residues. CDR3 loop: CASTPAVGGYTEAFF. The CDR3 bases are TGTGCCAGCACTCCCGCGGTGGGAGGCTACACTGAAGCTTTCTTT.

The chain employs TRBV28 and TRBJ1-4, with a tentative D call TRBD1 (6 bases). CDR1 and CDR2 from the germline V gene are MDHEN and SYDVKM. The CDR3 covers 14 residues. With 7 bases removed from V and 7 bases from J, the gap between germline ends came to 16 bases. The CDR3 sequence is CASITGTYREKLFF. The CDR3 region has the DNA TGTGCCAGCATTACCGGGACATACCGTGAAAAACTGTTTTTT.

The CDR3 loop is CASRTTVSTEAFF. In DNA, the CDR3 is TGTGCCAGCAGAACGACAGTGAGCACTGAAGCTTTCTTT. This chain joins TRBV7-2 and TRBJ1-1, with a weak D call TRBD1 (5 bases). V was shortened by 6 bases and J by 4 bases, with 12 bases between the two germline ends. The germline V gene has CDR1 SGHTA and CDR2 FQGNSA. The CDR3 sequence is 13 residues long.

The chain uses TRBV10-2 and TRBJ2-2; the match to TRBD2 covers 7 bases. V gave up 5 bases and J gave up 2 bases; unmatched junction bases: 2. CDR1 is WSHSY, CDR2 SAAADI, per germline. There are 14 residues in the CDR3. This CDR3 is CASSRGVNTGELFF. The CDR3, as DNA: TGCGCCAGCAGTCGGGGGGTTAACACCGGGGAGCTGTTTTTT.

The J gene is TRBJ2-2, the V gene TRBV3-1 (or the pseudogene TRBV3-2); 8 positions match TRBD1. The CDR3 is made up of 13 amino acids. V lost 3 bases, J lost 7 bases, and 1 base stayed unmatched. Germline V gene sequence: CDR1 LGHDT, CDR2 YNNKEL (reference sequence). The CDR3 reads CASSQGQVGELFF. The CDR3 DNA sequence: TGTGCCAGCAGCCAGGGACAGGTCGGGGAGCTGTTTTTT.